What follows describes a single T cell receptor beta chain. What it recognizes is unknown. The data were taken from a study of Graves' ophthalmopathy and Graves' hyperthyroidism. Study-level points and caveats: The majority of expanded thyroid clonotypes above 0.001 frequency also occurred in blood. Ophthalmopathy and stable hyperthyroidism were discriminated by a 13-signature model, with about 90% sensitivity and approximately 78% specificity.

Each donor who had ophthalmopathy showed moderate-to-severe activity, a CAS of ≥3, a NOSPECS of ≥4, and a duration under 3 months. No donor had other autoimmune disease, uncontrolled infection, pregnancy or lactation. The CDR3 runs 16 residues. The J segment lost 0 bases and the V segment lost 0 bases, leaving 7 bases of the junction unmatched. In germline, CDR1 is DFQATT, CDR2 SNEGSKA (reference sequence). Amplified material comprised TCR beta CDR3 regions derived from RNA transcripts. HTBI primers were employed in first-round RT-PCR, then a second-round multiplex PCR followed. In TCRdb, the multiplex PCR reads were re-called with MiXCR into one record per CDR3 protein. Among hundreds of thousands of distinct CDR3 sequences listed, roughly two fifths were seen once.

The chain is built from TRBV20-1 and TRBJ2-7; 8 positions match TRBD1. The sequencing sample was made of peripheral blood. This receptor was identified in an adult man with Graves' ophthalmopathy. The CDR3 nucleotides read TGCAGTGCTAGAGATCAGAGGACAGGGATCTCCTACGAGCAGTACTTC. Encoded protein: CSARDQRTGISYEQYF.